The 30 T cell receptor beta chains below all came from one sample that was sequenced in a study of blood T cells in healthy people across ages. Alongside a J-beta primer mix, a sample-barcoded 5' primer served in a second PCR lasting about 6 to 11 cycles. One entry per CDR3 protein results from TCRdb running MiXCR on the 5' RACE reads. This sample has around 1,800,000 distinct CDR3 sequences; roughly two fifths occur once, and the top ten carry around 23%. The sample taken for sequencing was blood. The receptors were gathered from a human donor in good health.

The V gene is TRBV28, the J gene TRBJ1-2, with no clear D. From germline, CDR1 is MDHEN and CDR2 SYDVKM. This CDR3 is built from 16 residues. Trimming removed 4 bases from V and 4 bases from J, with 19 bases in between. This CDR3 reads CASSWVLSQTIYGYTF. As DNA, the CDR3 is TGTGCCAGCAGTTGGGTTTTGAGCCAAACTATCTATGGCTACACCTTC.

This sequence joins TRBV19 and TRBJ2-7; 9 bases match TRBD1. The V and J ends lost 5 bases and 6 bases, in that order; junction bases with no gene match: 11. There are 15 residues in the CDR3. The germline V gene encodes CDR1 LNHDA and CDR2 SQIVND (reference sequence). CDR3 coding DNA: TGTGCCAGTAGTCTGGGACAGGGTCTTACCTGCGAGCAGTACTTC. Translated, it gives CASSLGQGLTCEQYF. Using reference TRBV19 and TRBJ2-7 for the parts outside the CDR3, the full variable domain is DGGITQSPKYLFRKEGQNVTLSCEQNLNHDAMYWYRQDPGQGLRLIYYSQIVNDFQKGDIAEGYSVSREKKESFPLTVTSAQKNPTAFYLCASSLGQGLTCEQYFGPGTRLTVT.

This clonotype was seen a handful of times. The chain recombines TRBV29-1 with TRBJ2-1; possible D gene TRBD2, 6 bases. Germline V lookup: CDR1 SQVTM, CDR2 ANQGSEA. The V and J ends lost 3 bases and 6 bases respectively, with 12 bases between them. The CDR3 length is 13 residues. This CDR3 reads CSVEERVRNEQFF. The CDR3 nucleotides are TGCAGCGTTGAGGAGCGGGTCCGCAATGAGCAGTTCTTC.

The rearrangement links TRBV12-3 or TRBV12-4 to TRBJ2-5; D gene ambiguous. The CDR3 totals 12 residues. The germline V and J ends were trimmed by 3 bases and 7 bases, with 9 bases remaining between them. As DNA, the CDR3 is TGTGCCAGCAGTTTTAGCCTCGTGACCCAGTACTTC. This sequence encodes CASSFSLVTQYF.

This clonotype has more than one count but fewer than ten. This rearrangement joins TRBV20-1 to TRBJ2-5; possibly TRBD1 for D (6 bases). This CDR3 spans 16 amino acids. Trimming cost V 5 bases and J 0 bases, with 19 bases left between them. CDR1 is DFQATT and CDR2 is SNEGSKA in the germline V gene (reference sequence). The CDR3 bases are TGCAGTGCTCATCCGGGACATCAGACCAACCAAGAGACCCAGTACTTC. This codes for CSAHPGHQTNQETQYF.

The V gene is TRBV7-2, the J gene TRBJ2-6; D may match TRBD1 or TRBD2 (5 bases each). Germline CDR1 reads SGHTA; CDR2 reads FQGNSA. The length of the CDR3 is 14 residues. Trimming left V 9 bases short and J 0 bases short, with 9 bases between. CDR3 nucleotides: TGTGCCAGAGGGACCGGCTCTGGGGCCAACGTCCTGACTTTC. Translation gives CARGTGSGANVLTF.

The CDR3 DNA sequence: TGCGCCAGCAGCCAAGCAAAGACAGGGGACCTGAACACTGAAGCTTTCTTT. Translating gives CASSQAKTGDLNTEAFF. The chain combines TRBV5-1 with TRBJ1-1; 8 bases map to TRBD1. Germline CDR1 SGHRS, CDR2 YFSETQ. This CDR3 spans 17 amino acids. Trimming took 4 bases from V and 0 from J; bases not matched to a gene: 11.

In its sample, this clonotype was seen many times. The V call is TRBV7-2, the J call TRBJ2-3; no clear D. CDR1 is SGHTA and CDR2 is FQGNSA in the germline V gene. The CDR3 has 15 residues. V shed 1 base and J shed 0 bases, with 8 bases lying between them. CDR3 residues: CASSLGAVSTDTQYF. The CDR3 coding sequence is TGTGCCAGCAGCTTAGGGGCGGTTAGCACAGATACGCAGTATTTT.

This clonotype was counted between two and nine times. The CDR3 coding sequence is TGTGCCAGCAGCTCCCTAGGGACCCCCGCCCAGTACTTC. This gives the protein CASSSLGTPAQYF. This chain joins TRBV7-2 and TRBJ2-5, with D perhaps given as TRBD1 or TRBD2 (5 bases each). Germline lookup yields CDR1 SGHTA and CDR2 FQGNSA. This CDR3 has 13 residues. The germline V and J ends were trimmed by 4 bases and 9 bases, with 15 bases remaining between them.

This clonotype was observed at least ten times. The junction differs from germline at one of its ends, possibly a read error. This chain links TRBV5-1 with TRBJ2-7, with a tentative D call TRBD2 (5 bases). CDR3 length: 11 residues. Germline CDR1 reads SGHRS; CDR2 reads YFSETQ. For the CDR3, the DNA is TGTGCCAGCAGCGGAGACTACGAGCAGTACTTC. Its protein product is CASSGDYEQYF.

The chain uses TRBV5-6 and TRBJ1-2; no reliable D call. Deletions cut 6 bases from V and 5 bases from J, with 14 bases between. Germline CDR1 reads SGHDT; CDR2 reads YYEEEE. This CDR3 region has 13 residues. CDR3 DNA: TGTGCCAGCAACGCGGCCCCTGGATATGGCTACACCTTC. It translates to CASNAAPGYGYTF.

This clonotype occurred a few times. This chain joins TRBV28 and TRBJ1-2, with D uncertain. In germline, CDR1 is MDHEN, CDR2 SYDVKM. The V gene lost 4 bases and the J gene lost 2 bases, with 17 bases spanning the gap. The CDR3 loop spans 16 amino acids. This CDR3 is CASSSPADIPNYGYTF. The CDR3 DNA is TGTGCCAGCAGTTCACCTGCGGATATCCCAAACTATGGCTACACCTTC.

V usage is TRBV4-1 and J usage is TRBJ1-6; D is uncertain. CDR3 length equals 20 residues. The ends were cut back, 1 base at V and 0 bases at J, with 19 bases in the middle. The germline V gene encodes CDR1 MGHRA and CDR2 YSYEKL. The CDR3: CASSQGVPKFDRSYNSPLHF. The CDR3 DNA sequence: TGCGCCAGCAGCCAAGGCGTACCTAAATTTGATCGCTCCTATAATTCACCCCTCCACTTT.

This clonotype was observed at least ten times. The V gene is TRBV5-1, the J gene TRBJ2-7, with TRBD1 matching over 8 bases. The germline V gene has CDR1 SGHRS and CDR2 YFSETQ. J lost 5 bases, V lost 0 bases, and 1 base had no gene match. This CDR3 region has 13 residues. The CDR3 spells CASSLAQGDEQYF. CDR3 nucleotide sequence: TGCGCCAGCAGCTTGGCACAGGGGGACGAGCAGTACTTC.

This clonotype showed up just a few times. V is TRBV18 and J is TRBJ1-4, with D tentatively TRBD1 (5 bases). This CDR3 has 15 amino acids. With 0 bases removed from V and 12 bases from J, the gap between germline ends came to 17 bases. CDR1 and CDR2 from the germline V gene are KGHSH and LQKENI. DNA of the CDR3: TGTGCCAGCTCACCACCGACCGGGACGGAAAAGCAACTGTTTTTT. Its translation: CASSPPTGTEKQLFF.

Concerning this clonotype itself: Just one base apart from a much larger clone, this may be a read error. The chain uses TRBV12-3 or TRBV12-4 and TRBJ2-3, with D unclear. V lost 1 base and J 3 bases, leaving 11 bases between the germline ends. CDR3 length: 15 amino acids. CDR3 in amino acids: CASSLERARTDTQYF. In DNA, the CDR3 is TGTGCCAGCAGTTTAGAGCGCGCGCGGACAGATACGCAGTATTTT.

This clonotype was counted a few times. V gene TRBV6-2 or TRBV6-3 combines with J gene TRBJ2-7; D possibly uses TRBD1 or TRBD2 (5 bases each). V was pared by 3 bases and J by 7 bases, with 19 bases between. CDR1 MNHEY and CDR2 SVGEGT come from the germline V gene. The CDR3 has 15 residues. CDR3 coding DNA: TGTGCCAGCAGTTATGGGGGTAGTCCACCGAGGGAGCAGTACTTC. It encodes CASSYGGSPPREQYF.

Remarks on this clonotype: At one of its ends the junction is not consistent with the germline gene, which may arise from a read error. V gene TRBV12-3 or TRBV12-4 combines with J gene TRBJ1-4; a possible D gene is TRBD1 (5 bases). This CDR3 has 14 residues. This chain's CDR3 is CASSRGHLLEKRFF. CDR3 sequence (DNA): TGTGCCAGCAGTCGGGGCCACCTGTTAGAAAAACGGTTTTTT.

This CDR3 is CASSMTGAQETQYF. CDR3 bases: TGCGCCAGCAGCATGACAGGGGCCCAAGAGACCCAGTACTTC. This chain links TRBV5-1 with TRBJ2-5; TRBD1 aligns across 8 bases. Trimming cost V 4 bases and J 1 base; bases outside gene matches: 3. The CDR3 totals 14 residues. Germline CDR1 is SGHRS and CDR2 is YFSETQ.

This clonotype was observed a handful of times. V usage is TRBV9 and J usage is TRBJ1-6, with D unclear. Germline assignment: CDR1 SGDLS and CDR2 YYNGEE. CDR3 length equals 15 residues. Trimming took off 0 bases at V and 1 base at J, with 5 bases between the two ends. This chain's CDR3 is CASSVGGSYNSPLHF. CDR3 nucleotides: TGTGCCAGCAGCGTAGGAGGGTCCTATAATTCACCCCTCCACTTT.

V gene TRBV4-1 combines with J gene TRBJ2-1; tentative D call: TRBD2 (5 bases). Trimming left V 3 bases short and J 7 bases short, with 22 bases between. The CDR3 sequence is 17 residues long. CDR1 and CDR2 (germline): MGHRA, YSYEKL. The chain's CDR3 is CASSQGILGYERNEQFF. Here the CDR3 DNA reads TGCGCCAGCAGCCAGGGAATACTAGGTTATGAGAGGAATGAGCAGTTCTTC.

The V call is TRBV7-9, the J call TRBJ2-1; 7 nucleotides line up with TRBD1. In germline, CDR1 is SEHNR, CDR2 FQNEAQ (reference sequence). Unmatched junction bases numbered 16, after V lost 1 base and J lost 1 base. The CDR3 extends over 20 amino acids. For the CDR3, the DNA is TGTGCCAGCAGCTTAGGAACCGGGACAGAGGGCATCCCATCCTACAATGAGCAGTTCTTC. Its translation is CASSLGTGTEGIPSYNEQFF.

The V gene is TRBV6-5, the J gene TRBJ2-1; D not resolved. This CDR3 is built from 14 residues. V was shortened by 7 bases and J by 9 bases, with 19 bases between the two germline ends. Germline assignment: CDR1 MNHEY and CDR2 SVGAGI. The CDR3 DNA reads TGTGCCAGCACGATCGTGGGCAGAATGGTTGAGCAGTTCTTC. This gives the protein CASTIVGRMVEQFF.

DNA of the CDR3: TGTGCCAGCGGGGGACAGGGGGTGAATGAAGCTTTCTTT. It yields the protein CASGGQGVNEAFF. The rearrangement joins TRBV2 to TRBJ1-1, with 11 bases lining up with TRBD1. The V segment lost 8 bases and the J segment 7 bases; nucleotides outside the gene matches: 6. The CDR3 loop spans 13 amino acids. Germline V gives CDR1 SNHLY, CDR2 FYNNEI.

This clonotype has a handful of counts. The CDR3 DNA follows: TGCGCCAGCAGCCAAGAGAGACAGGGCATCGGAGAGCAGTACTTC. Translated: CASSQERQGIGEQYF. This chain joins TRBV4-3 and TRBJ2-5, with TRBD1 matching over 7 bases. CDR3 length equals 15 residues. Germline-derived CDR1 and CDR2 are LGHNA and YSLEER. The V gene end was trimmed by 0 bases and the J gene end by 11 bases; junction bases not matched to a gene: 12.

The chain has TRBV5-1 and TRBJ1-1; D may be TRBD1 (5 bases). The germline V gene encodes CDR1 SGHRS and CDR2 YFSETQ. Trimming pared 4 bases from V and 0 bases from J, leaving 16 bases between. The CDR3 is made up of 16 amino acids. This CDR3 is CASSPGRDLMNTEAFF. CDR3 coding DNA: TGCGCCAGCAGCCCGGGGAGGGACCTCATGAACACTGAAGCTTTCTTT.

This clonotype was seen more than once but under ten times. This chain uses TRBV7-8 with TRBJ2-1, with TRBD2 matching over 11 bases. The V gene's germline CDR1 is SGHVS and CDR2 FQNEAQ. Losses at the gene ends were 0 bases for V and 6 bases for J; bases not matched to a gene: 7. The CDR3 has 17 residues. The CDR3, as DNA: TGTGCCAGCAGCTTAGCGCTTGGTCTAGCGGGGGGCAATGAGCAGTTCTTC. Protein product: CASSLALGLAGGNEQFF.

This rearrangement joins TRBV4-1 to TRBJ2-5; D call uncertain. The CDR3 has 13 amino acids. V lost 1 base, J lost 4 bases, and 7 bases lay in between. Germline V CDR1 and CDR2: MGHRA, YSYEKL. This CDR3 reads CASSQGERETQYF. Written as DNA, the CDR3 is TGCGCCAGCAGCCAAGGGGAACGAGAGACCCAGTACTTC.

The genes are TRBV7-8 and TRBJ2-7; TRBD2 aligns across 7 bases. The germline V gene encodes CDR1 SGHVS and CDR2 FQNEAQ. This CDR3 is built from 15 residues. Germline trimming cut 5 bases from V and 2 bases from J; bases unmatched to any gene: 9. Here the CDR3 DNA reads TGTGCCAGCAGCAACACGCCGGGAGGAGCCTACGAGCAGTACTTC. This codes for CASSNTPGGAYEQYF.

The gene calls are TRBV20-1 and TRBJ1-2, with a possible D match to TRBD1 (5 bases). The CDR3 is 13 amino acids. In germline, CDR1 is DFQATT, CDR2 SNEGSKA (reference sequence). Trimming cost V 5 bases and J 5 bases, with 15 bases left between them. CDR3 in amino acids: CSAPDGGGYGYTF. The CDR3 coding sequence is TGCAGTGCTCCGGACGGGGGTGGATATGGCTACACCTTC.